Sequencing of this T cell receptor beta chain was carried out in a study of post-analysis software for immune sequencing data. Regarding the study as a whole: A handful of TRBV segments, including TRBV5-6, TRBV5-1 and TRBV20-1, were more frequent in patients than controls. Controls' normalized Chao1 diversity significantly exceeded that of multiple sclerosis patients.

Prepared TCR beta cDNA libraries contained unique molecular identifiers. Using its own MiXCR run on the PCR reads, TCRdb lists one record per CDR3 protein. This sample has roughly 800,000 distinct CDR3 sequences, with about 27% found just once. The CDR3 is 14 amino acids. CDR1 is SGHTA and CDR2 is FQGNSA in the germline V gene. V was pared by 5 bases and J by 8 bases, with 18 bases between. Comment on this clonotype: Antigen: not known.

What was sequenced was blood. The chain carries TRBV7-2 and TRBJ1-2; D might be TRBD1 (5 bases). This receptor was taken from a girl under 18 with multiple sclerosis. This chain's CDR3 is CASSAFKGREGYTF. The CDR3 nucleotides are TGTGCCAGCAGCGCATTCAAGGGACGGGAGGGCTACACCTTC.